Each of the 5 T cell receptor beta chains below was sequenced from the same sample in a study of shared clonotypes between healthy human individuals. It was CD45RO-negative cells, positively selected for CCR7, that made up naive CD8 cells, with terminally differentiated effector memory CD45RA+ cells excluded. The repertoire was sequenced with immunoSEQ multiplex PCR; TCRdb's copy has only in-frame clones and lacks some. The sample lists about 590,000 clones, around 95% occurring once. Sequenced input: naive CD8+ T cells sorted from blood. The receptors derive from a young woman in good health.

Only one count was recorded for this clone. The gene calls are TRBV6-5 and TRBJ2-7; D is possibly TRBD2 (5 bases). Trimming stripped 6 bases from V and 2 bases from J, with 14 bases between. This CDR3 has 14 amino acids. Germline V gene data show CDR1 as MNHEY and CDR2 as SVGAGI. CDR3 coding DNA: TGTGCCAGCAGCTCCGGACTCTCAACCTACGAGCAGTACTTC. This encodes CASSSGLSTYEQYF.

This clone was seen more than once but under ten times. The chain recombines TRBV19 with TRBJ1-5; TRBD1 is a possible D gene (5 bases). In germline, CDR1 is LNHDA, CDR2 SQIVND (reference sequence). V gave up 7 bases and J gave up 0 bases, with 7 bases separating them. CDR3 length equals 13 residues. The CDR3 DNA is TGTGCCAGTACGGACAATAGCAATCAGCCCCAGCATTTT. Its protein is CASTDNSNQPQHF.

In DNA, the CDR3 is TGTGCCAGCAGCTTAGCGAGCGGCGGGATAGATGAAAAACTGTTTTTT. Protein: CASSLASGGIDEKLFF. This sequence joins TRBV7-9 and TRBJ1-4; D remains unclear. From germline, CDR1 is SEHNR and CDR2 FQNEAQ (reference sequence). The CDR3 is 16 residues long. The V end lost 0 bases, the J end lost 6 bases, and 14 bases lay between the germline ends.

The chain recombines TRBV7-9 with TRBJ2-7, with D perhaps TRBD1 or TRBD2 (5 bases each). The CDR3 sequence is 14 residues long. CDR1 is SEHNR and CDR2 is FQNEAQ in the germline V gene (reference sequence). The V end lost 1 base, the J end lost 3 bases, and 10 bases lay between the germline ends. Here the CDR3 DNA reads TGTGCCAGCAGCTTAGTGGGGGACCACTACGAGCAGTACTTC. The encoded protein is CASSLVGDHYEQYF.

J is TRBJ2-7 and V is TRBV7-8; D is unresolved. CDR3 length equals 15 residues. Germline CDR1 is SGHVS and CDR2 is FQNEAQ. Trimming pared 3 bases from V and 6 bases from J, leaving 18 bases between. The CDR3 bases are TGTGCCAGCAGCTTGATGATTTCCCGCCTCTCCGAGCAGTACTTC. Amino acids: CASSLMISRLSEQYF.